Included here is one T cell receptor beta chain sequence, with context. This clonotype was counted between two and nine times. The antigen it recognizes is unknown. The input lacks base qualities; no much larger clone sits a single base away. The V end loses 6 bases and the J end loses 0 bases, and a stretch of 12 bases separates them. The germline V gene (reference sequence) specifies MNHNY as CDR1 and SVGAGI as CDR2. The CDR3, cysteine through phenylalanine, is 16 amino acids long. Of all the DNA, just the CDR3 is kept, 48 bases in frame from base 1. The data are from a study of T-cell memory formation after mild COVID-19 (dated by TCRdb to 2020 to 2023). A note on the overall study: TCR sequence clusters from the two donors were largely donor specific. Longitudinal TCRalpha and TCRbeta repertoire sequencing tracked T-cell clones expanding and contracting after mild COVID-19 in a couple of donors. Two young, previously healthy adult volunteers made up the cohort, one male and one female.

Findings and caveats that apply to the study as a whole: Some responding clones were detected in pre-infection memory, suggesting pre-existing cross-reactive memory T cells joined the SARS-CoV-2 response. Contracting CD4+ clones were found mainly in CM and EM memory subsets, while CD8+ clones were enriched in EMRA. From day 15 to 85, contracting clones showed balanced CD4/CD8 phenotypes, whereas a second wave of clones that expanded from day 15 to 37 leaned towards CD4+. Only two mild cases were covered in the study, and larger cohorts including severe cases with pre-infection samples were considered necessary. SARS-CoV-2 specificity was not confirmed for the second-wave clones peaking on day 37.

PBMCs were isolated by Ficoll-Paque density gradient centrifugation. Data came from an Illumina NovaSeq 6000. TCRalpha and TCRbeta cDNA libraries were constructed by 5'RACE with constant-segment primers, with sample barcodes and unique molecular identifiers being introduced. Trizol reagent was used to extract RNA from every sample. The libraries were amplified in two PCR steps, and the second step added a second sample barcode and Illumina TruSeq adapters. Sequencing of the libraries was done on an Illumina NovaSeq, producing 2 x 150 bp paired-end reads. The paper's data handling went like this. With migec v1.2.7, reads were demultiplexed and then collapsed into UMI-guided consensus sequences. Using mixcr v2.1.11, UMI consensuses were aligned to TRA and TRB V and J templates and then assembled into clonotypes. A clonotype was counted as expanded or contracted only when both edgeR and NoisET called the clonotype significant, with the noise models trained on biological replicates. For edgeR calls, the cutoffs were a false discovery rate-adjusted p below 0.01 and a log2 fold-change threshold of 1. As an exploratory analysis of dynamics, PCA with hierarchical clustering was applied to max-normalized trajectories of the 1000 most abundant clonotypes. Separately sequenced CD4+ and CD8+ repertoires were used to assign the CD4 or CD8 phenotype of responding clones. TCRdb passed the public sequencing reads through fastp at Q25 and MiXCR, retaining productive beta sequences. Under each unique CDR3 protein, matching rows form one entry showing the most common genes and DNA. Clone size and V and J calls follow TCRdb, not the original study. The sample table records roughly 610,000 distinct CDR3 sequences; approximately 15% of these occur just once. In total, the top ten clones hold 8.1% of the sample.

Source material: PBMCs or a T cell subset sorted from them (not recorded which). The rearranged chain carries TRBV6-6 and TRBJ2-6; TRBD1 might be the D gene, on 5 matching bases. The source is an adult woman who had mild COVID-19 (a few samples of this study predate the infection). The sample titles of this study are shuffled in the database, so cell type and time point are left out; the donor was told from shared clones. For the CDR3, the sequence is CASSVPTVSGANVLTF. In nucleotide form, the sequence is TGTGCCAGCAGCGTCCCGACAGTCTCTGGGGCCAACGTCCTGACTTTC.